This T cell receptor (beta chain) was captured by sequencing in a study of cytomegalovirus exposure and HLA in healthy donors. Germline V gene lookup returns CDR1 PRHDT and CDR2 FYEKMQ (reference sequence). The CDR3 has 15 amino acids. The V end lost 0 bases, the J end lost 4 bases, and 12 bases lay between the germline ends. This clone was seen a few times. Sequenced by immunoSEQ multiplex PCR; TCRdb stores in-frame clones only, minus some. The sample contains 100,000 to 120,000 clones, 88% of which appear only once. The sequenced material came from PBMCs. The TCR sequence derives from a woman aged 25 to 39 in good health and CMV-seropositive. The rearrangement uses TRBV13 and TRBJ1-1; the D gene is possibly TRBD1 (6 bases). CDR3 DNA: TGTGCCAGCAGCTTAGGGTCGGACAGTCGCACTGAAGCTTTCTTT. The encoded protein is CASSLGSDSRTEAFF. The full variable domain, with the rest looked up from reference TRBV13 and TRBJ1-1, is AAGVIQSPRHLIKEKRETATLKCYPIPRHDTVYWYQQGPGQDPQFLISFYEKMQSDKGSIPDRFSAQQFSDYHSELNMSSLELGDSALYFCASSLGSDSRTEAFFGQGTRLTVV.